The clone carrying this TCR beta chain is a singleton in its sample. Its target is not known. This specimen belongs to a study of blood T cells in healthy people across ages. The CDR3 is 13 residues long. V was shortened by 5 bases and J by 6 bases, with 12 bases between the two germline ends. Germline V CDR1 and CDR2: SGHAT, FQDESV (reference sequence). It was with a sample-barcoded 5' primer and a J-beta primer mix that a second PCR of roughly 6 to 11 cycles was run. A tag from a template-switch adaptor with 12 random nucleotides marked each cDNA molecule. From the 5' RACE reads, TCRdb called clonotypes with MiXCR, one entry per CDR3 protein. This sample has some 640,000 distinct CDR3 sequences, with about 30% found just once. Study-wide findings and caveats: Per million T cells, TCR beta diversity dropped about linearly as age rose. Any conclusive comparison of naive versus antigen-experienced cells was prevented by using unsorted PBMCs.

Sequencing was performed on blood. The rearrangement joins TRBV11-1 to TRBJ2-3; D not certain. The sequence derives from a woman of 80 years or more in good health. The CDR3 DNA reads TGTGCCAGCAGCCCCCGACTCCACGATACGCAGTATTTT. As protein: CASSPRLHDTQYF.